This note documents a single T cell receptor beta chain sequence. The antigen is not known. This record belongs to a study of T cells after yellow fever vaccination. General observations from the study: Weaker, the secondary response peaked sooner, at day 5 versus 15. Few clonotypes appeared in both CD4 and CD8 compartments.

TCRdb processed the 5' RACE reads anew with MiXCR; each CDR3 protein has one entry. The table includes hundreds of thousands of distinct CDR3 sequences, about 14% detected once. The origin of this receptor is a man aged 25 to 40 who received the YFV17D yellow fever vaccine. The input for sequencing was PBMCs, taken on the day of the yellow fever booster vaccination.

CDR3: CASSSFNQPQHF. CDR3 nucleotides: TGTGCCAGCAGCTCCTTCAATCAGCCCCAGCATTTT. The chain couples TRBV27 to TRBJ1-5; D unresolved. Looked up from germline, CDR1 is MNHEY and CDR2 is SMNVEV (reference sequence). The CDR3 runs 12 residues. With 6 bases removed from V and 3 bases from J, the gap between germline ends came to 6 bases.